This T cell receptor beta chain was captured by sequencing in a study of T-cell reconstitution after alpha-beta-depleted transplantation in children. The CDR3 is 17 amino acids. With V trimmed by 4 bases and J by 2 bases, 11 bases remained unmatched. CDR1 is SNHLY and CDR2 is FYNNEI in the germline V gene. Preparation of the TCRbeta library used unique molecular identifiers. TCRdb redid the calling of the PCR reads with MiXCR, one entry per CDR3 protein. In the table there are about 360,000 distinct CDR3 sequences, about an eighth of which are singletons. This sequence was found in a human donor who donated a stem cell graft to a child with Fanconi anemia. The sample was PBMCs, taken from the stem cell graft. The chain recombines TRBV2 with TRBJ1-3; TRBD1 aligns across 7 bases. The CDR3 DNA reads as TGTGCCAGCAGTGCTCCCCGACAGGGTTCAGCTGGAAACACCATATATTTT. Its protein is CASSAPRQGSAGNTIYF.